This is a list of T cell receptor beta chains from one sample in a study of blood T cell repertoires in COVID-19. Using immunoSEQ multiplex PCR, the repertoire was profiled, and TCRdb retains in-frame clones only, with some absent. This sample yields 300,000 to 400,000 clones, of which about nine tenths are seen a single time; roughly 6.6% belongs to the top ten. The sequencing input was peripheral blood. These receptors all stem from an older woman with COVID-19, enrolled during active disease. The CDR3 runs from the conserved cysteine through the conserved F or W. The D gene is left open where the match is weak. Only some rows state a clone size, as once, few, many or a class for expanded clones.

TRBJ2-1	NA	TRBV27	NA	TGTGCCAGCAGTAAGTCATCAGTGTACAATGAGCAGTTCTTC	CASSKSSVYNEQFF
TRBJ2-7	TRBD2	TRBV5-4	NA	TGTGCCAGCAGCTTGGTGGCGGGGGGGTCCGGAGAGCAGTACTTC	CASSLVAGGSGEQYF
TRBJ1-2	TRBD1	TRBV6-1	NA	TGTGCCAGCAGTGAACCGGAGGGACAGGCAAGCTATGGCTACACCTTC	CASSEPEGQASYGYTF
TRBJ1-5	TRBD1	TRBV2	once	TGTGCCAGCAGTGAGGACAGGGTTGGTCAGCCCCAGCATTTT	CASSEDRVGQPQHF
TRBJ2-3	TRBD2	TRBV7-9	NA	TGTGCCAGCAGCTTAGAAGGACTAGCGGGGGGGCTGGGAACGCAGTATTTT	CASSLEGLAGGLGTQYF
TRBJ2-7	NA	TRBV19	NA	TGTGCCAGTAGTATAGCCCCCGGGACATTTACCTACGAGCAGTACTTC	CASSIAPGTFTYEQYF
TRBJ1-2	NA	TRBV7-3	NA	TGTGCCAGCGGCCAGGGTAGCGGCTACACCTTC	CASGQGSGYTF
TRBJ1-5	NA	TRBV6-5	NA	TGTGCCAGCAGTTACGGGCAACCAGATTTGGGTCAGCCCCAGCATTTT	CASSYGQPDLGQPQHF
TRBJ2-6	TRBD1	TRBV18	NA	TGTGCCAGCTCACCTATGACAGGGGGCTACTCTGGGGCCAACGTCCTGACTTTC	CASSPMTGGYSGANVLTF
TRBJ2-1	NA	TRBV6-1	NA	TGTGCCAGCAGTGAATGGAGATACTACAATGAGCAGTTCTTC	CASSEWRYYNEQFF
TRBJ2-1	TRBD1	TRBV6-6	NA	TGTGCCAGCAGTCAAGGACAGGGTTGGAACAATGAGCAGTTCTTC	CASSQGQGWNNEQFF
TRBJ1-5	NA	TRBV10-3	many	TGTGCCATCAGTGAGGACACAAGCAATCAGCCCCAGCATTTT	CAISEDTSNQPQHF
TRBJ2-5	TRBD1	TRBV25-1	NA	TGTGCCACCGGACAGGGGACCCCAGAGACCCAGTACTTC	CATGQGTPETQYF
TRBJ1-5	TRBD1	TRBV19	few	TGTGCCAGTAGTATGGGACAGGGATTCCAGCCCCAGCATTTT	CASSMGQGFQPQHF
TRBJ2-1	TRBD1	TRBV7-9	NA	TGTGCCAGCACCCAAGACAGGGTTTTCTATGAGCAGTTCTTC	CASTQDRVFYEQFF
TRBJ2-7	NA	TRBV9	NA	TGTGCCAGCAGCGTAGCAGCGGTCCCGGGAGTCTCCGAGCAGTACTTC	CASSVAAVPGVSEQYF
TRBJ1-5	NA	TRBV5-6	few	TGTGCCAGCAGCTCCACTGATCAGCCCCAGCATTTT	CASSSTDQPQHF
TRBJ1-1	NA	TRBV5-1	once	TGCGCCAGTCGGACAGAAAACACTGAAGCTTTCTTT	CASRTENTEAFF
TRBJ2-7	TRBD1	TRBV6-2/TRBV6-3	NA	TGTGCCAGCAGTTTCCCGGGACAGGGCTTCTACGAGCAGTACTTC	CASSFPGQGFYEQYF
TRBJ2-7	TRBD2	TRBV10-3	NA	TGTGCCATCAATCCTAGCGGGGCTGATAACGAGCAGTACTTC	CAINPSGADNEQYF
TRBJ2-2	TRBD2	TRBV28	few	TGTGCCAGCAGTTTCGAGCGGGGGGGCGACACCGGGGAGCTGTTTTTT	CASSFERGGDTGELFF
TRBJ2-1	TRBD2	TRBV6-6	NA	TGTGCCAGCGTCTCCGGGACTAGCGATGAGCAGTTCTTC	CASVSGTSDEQFF
TRBJ2-1	TRBD1	TRBV10-3	NA	TGTGCCATCAGTGAGAAGGGACAGGGCCTCAATGAGCAGTTCTTC	CAISEKGQGLNEQFF
TRBJ2-7	NA	TRBV30	NA	TGTGCCTGGAGTGGACTTTTCTACGAGCAGTACTTC	CAWSGLFYEQYF
TRBJ2-6	TRBD1	TRBV30	NA	TGTGCCTGGGTTTTGACAGGGGCGTCTGGGGCCAACGTCCTGACTTTC	CAWVLTGASGANVLTF
TRBJ1-1	NA	TRBV6-2/TRBV6-3	few	TGTGCCAGCAGTTTCTCACCCGTGAGAGTCACTGAAGCTTTCTTT	CASSFSPVRVTEAFF
TRBJ1-4	TRBD1	TRBV11-2	NA	TGTGCCAGCAGTATAGGGACAGGAGATGAAAAACTGTTTTTT	CASSIGTGDEKLFF
TRBJ2-7	TRBD2	TRBV27	NA	TGTGCCAGCAGTTATCGGGGGGGGAGCTACGAGCAGTACTTC	CASSYRGGSYEQYF
TRBJ2-7	TRBD1	TRBV7-2	NA	TGTGCCAGCAGCTTGGGGACAGGGACCTACGAGCAGTACTTC	CASSLGTGTYEQYF
TRBJ2-1	TRBD2	TRBV6-6	NA	TGTGCCAGCAGTTACCCAGCTAGCGGGGGGGGCGCCGAGCAGTTCTTC	CASSYPASGGGAEQFF
TRBJ2-2	TRBD2	TRBV7-2	NA	TGTGCCAGCAGCTTAGGTCTAGCGGGGAGGGAGCTGTTTTTT	CASSLGLAGRELFF
TRBJ1-1	NA	TRBV19	NA	TGTGCCAGTAGTCAGCCGGGGGAGAACACTGAAGCTTTCTTT	CASSQPGENTEAFF
TRBJ2-3	NA	TRBV5-6	NA	TGTGCCAGCAGCTTACTCACAGATACGCAGTATTTT	CASSLLTDTQYF
TRBJ2-1	NA	TRBV24-1	NA	TGTGCCACCAGTGATTCAGGGGGGAGCTCCTACAATGAGCAGTTCTTC	CATSDSGGSSYNEQFF
TRBJ2-3	TRBD1	TRBV7-2	NA	TGTGCCAGCAGCTTTCGGACAGGAGGCACAGATACGCAGTATTTT	CASSFRTGGTDTQYF
TRBJ2-1	TRBD2	TRBV4-1	NA	TGCGCCAGCAGCCTTTCTAGCGGGGGTAACAATGAGCAGTTCTTC	CASSLSSGGNNEQFF
TRBJ1-3	NA	TRBV5-4	NA	TGTGCCAGCAGCTTGACAGGGTCTGGAAACACCATATATTTT	CASSLTGSGNTIYF
TRBJ2-5	TRBD2	TRBV19	once	TGTGCCAGTAGTGCCAGCGGGGCTAGGGAGACCCAGTACTTC	CASSASGARETQYF
TRBJ1-2	NA	TRBV12-3/TRBV12-4	NA	TGTGCCAGCAGTTCCCTTGGCTACACCTTC	CASSSLGYTF
TRBJ2-2	TRBD1	TRBV24-1	NA	TGTGCCACCACCCCGGGCCAAGGACAGGGTTACACCGGGGAGCTGTTTTTT	CATTPGQGQGYTGELFF
TRBJ2-3	TRBD1	TRBV28	NA	TGTGCCAGCAGTTCGACAGGGGTCACAGATACGCAGTATTTT	CASSSTGVTDTQYF
TRBJ1-4	TRBD1	TRBV7-9	few	TGTGCCAGCAGCGACTATTCAGGGGGAACTAATGAAAAACTGTTTTTT	CASSDYSGGTNEKLFF
TRBJ2-1	TRBD2	TRBV6-4	NA	TGTGCCAGCAGTGACAAAACTAGCGGGGTTGATGAGCAGTTCTTC	CASSDKTSGVDEQFF
TRBJ1-1	NA	TRBV3-1/TRBV3-2	NA	TGTGCCAGCACCCAAGGGACTCACACTGAAGCTTTCTTT	CASTQGTHTEAFF
TRBJ2-7	TRBD2	TRBV13	NA	TGTGCCAGCAGCCCGGGGGGAGGGGCCTACGAGCAGTACTTC	CASSPGGGAYEQYF
TRBJ1-1	TRBD1	TRBV19	NA	TGTGCCAGCGGTCAGGGGGGATTCAGCACTGAAGCTTTCTTT	CASGQGGFSTEAFF
TRBJ2-3	NA	TRBV24-1	NA	TGTGCCACCAGTGATACTAGCACAGATACGCAGTATTTT	CATSDTSTDTQYF
TRBJ1-1	NA	TRBV18	NA	TGTGCCAGCTCACCATCGGGAGAGGGGAGCACTGAAGCTTTCTTT	CASSPSGEGSTEAFF
TRBJ2-3	NA	TRBV7-9	once	TGTGCCAGCAGCCAACTTGACGGGTCAGATACGCAGTATTTT	CASSQLDGSDTQYF
TRBJ1-1	NA	TRBV6-5	few	TGTGCCAGCACAGGGCAGATGAACACTGAAGCTTTCTTT	CASTGQMNTEAFF
TRBJ2-5	TRBD1	TRBV7-9	NA	TGTGCCAGCAGCTTGGAACCGGGACAGGTCCGAGAGACCCAGTACTTC	CASSLEPGQVRETQYF
TRBJ1-2	NA	TRBV6-5	NA	TGTGCCAGCAGGGGCCGGCAGCCTGGGGGCTACACCTTC	CASRGRQPGGYTF
TRBJ1-1	NA	TRBV5-4	NA	TGTGCCAGCAGCTTGGAGGACATCACTGAAGCTTTCTTT	CASSLEDITEAFF
TRBJ1-5	TRBD1	TRBV10-3	NA	TGTGCCATCAGTGAAGGGACAGGCTCGGATCAGCCCCAGCATTTT	CAISEGTGSDQPQHF
TRBJ1-1	NA	TRBV9	NA	TGTGCCAGCAGCGTCACAGGGCAGAACACTGAAGCTTTCTTT	CASSVTGQNTEAFF
TRBJ1-2	TRBD1	TRBV7-2	NA	TGTGCCAGCAGCAAAACAGGGGGCGCGGGGTATGGCTACACCTTC	CASSKTGGAGYGYTF
TRBJ1-1	TRBD1	TRBV7-9	few	TGTGCCAGCAGCGATACAGGGGGCGGAACTGAAGCTTTCTTT	CASSDTGGGTEAFF
TRBJ1-5	TRBD1	TRBV19	NA	TGTGCCAGTAGTATCTCGGGACAGGGACATCAGCCCCAGCATTTT	CASSISGQGHQPQHF
TRBJ2-1	TRBD1	TRBV2	once	TGTGCCAGCAGCGGACAGGGCAATGAGCAGTTCTTC	CASSGQGNEQFF
TRBJ1-5	TRBD1	TRBV6-2/TRBV6-3	NA	TGTGCCAGCAGCAGACCCACCGACAGGGATCAGCCCCAGCATTTT	CASSRPTDRDQPQHF